These T cell receptor beta chains were read from a single sample in a study of spatial heterogeneity in lung cancer. TCRdb re-called the 5' RACE reads through MiXCR, storing one row per CDR3 protein. The data hold approximately 44,000 distinct CDR3 sequences, with roughly 15% observed a single time. The material sequenced was PBMCs, taken at surgery. The receptors were gathered from a male donor with early-stage non-small cell lung cancer. Each CDR3 is given with its conserved first and last residue. A D gene is named only where the DNA matches it firmly. Size is stated for part of the rows, as once, few or many counts, or as a class when the clone is expanded.

CDR3 DNA | CDR3 protein | J gene | D gene | clone size | V gene
TGTGCCAGCAGTTTATCCCGACAGCCTAACTATGGCTACACCTTC | CASSLSRQPNYGYTF | TRBJ1-2 | . | . | TRBV27
TGTGCCAGCAGCCCGGAGGGTAGCGGGTTCGCCTACGAGCAGTACTTC | CASSPEGSGFAYEQYF | TRBJ2-7 | TRBD2 | many | TRBV6-2/TRBV6-3
TGTGCCAGCAGTGGGGACAGGGGAAGCTCCTACAATGAGCAGTTCTTC | CASSGDRGSSYNEQFF | TRBJ2-1 | TRBD1 | . | TRBV11-3
TGTGCCAGCAGCCCCCCGGGACAGGGAAAGGATGAGCAGTTCTTC | CASSPPGQGKDEQFF | TRBJ2-1 | TRBD1 | many | TRBV5-4
TGTGCCAGCAGCCGCCGGGAAGACTATGGCTACACCTTC | CASSRREDYGYTF | TRBJ1-2 | . | few | TRBV3-1
TGTGCCAGCGGGGATAAAATAACATACGAGCAGTACTTC | CASGDKITYEQYF | TRBJ2-7 | . | many | TRBV2
TGTGCCACCGGGACAGAAGGCAACGAGCAGTACTTC | CATGTEGNEQYF | TRBJ2-7 | TRBD1 | few | TRBV11-1
TGTGCCAGCAGCTTAGGGGACAGTTCAGATACGCAGTATTTT | CASSLGDSSDTQYF | TRBJ2-3 | TRBD1 | few | TRBV7-6
TGTGCCAGCAGCTCGAGTTTTAATGGTGAGCAGTTCTTC | CASSSSFNGEQFF | TRBJ2-1 | . | few | TRBV7-8
TGCGCCAGCAGCTTGATGACAGGGGGCCACGAGCAGTACTTC | CASSLMTGGHEQYF | TRBJ2-7 | TRBD1 | many | TRBV5-1
TGCAGTGCCCAGACAGGTGCCCTAACGGCCACAGATACGCAGTATTTT | CSAQTGALTATDTQYF | TRBJ2-3 | . | . | TRBV20-1
TGTGCCAGCGATCTGGCAGATACGCAGTATTTT | CASDLADTQYF | TRBJ2-3 | . | . | TRBV7-9
TGTGCCAGCAGTCCACTCCTGGGTGGAGGATATGGCTACACCTTC | CASSPLLGGGYGYTF | TRBJ1-2 | . | . | TRBV12-3/TRBV12-4
TGTGCCAGCAGCTTATCCGGGCTAGCCTACGAGCAGTACTTC | CASSLSGLAYEQYF | TRBJ2-7 | . | many | TRBV7-9
TGTGCCAGCTCACCGCCAACCGGGACAGGGAATGAAAAACTGTTTTTT | CASSPPTGTGNEKLFF | TRBJ1-4 | TRBD1 | . | TRBV18
TGTGCCAGCAGTCCGATATTCAATGAGCAGTTCTTC | CASSPIFNEQFF | TRBJ2-1 | . | many | TRBV6-2/TRBV6-3
TGCAGTGCTAGAGATAGAGTGGGAAACGACGAGCAGTACTTC | CSARDRVGNDEQYF | TRBJ2-7 | . | many | TRBV20-1
TGTGCCAGCAGTGGACCCGGCGGGGATACGCAGTATTTT | CASSGPGGDTQYF | TRBJ2-3 | . | . | TRBV2
TGCGCCAGCAGCTTATTACCTAGCGGCCAACTCTACTACGAGCAGTACTTC | CASSLLPSGQLYYEQYF | TRBJ2-7 | TRBD2 | few | TRBV5-1
TGTGCCAGCGGCTACACCTCCGACAGGTTTGGGGCTTTCTTT | CASGYTSDRFGAFF | TRBJ1-1 | . | . | TRBV3-1
TGTGCCAATCTGTTGACAGGGGGTACTGAAGCTTTCTTT | CANLLTGGTEAFF | TRBJ1-1 | TRBD1 | few | TRBV2
TGTGCCAGCAGCTCCACTGGGGGACGAGGCCCACAAGAGACCCAGTACTTC | CASSSTGGRGPQETQYF | TRBJ2-5 | . | . | TRBV5-4
TGTGCCAGCAGTTACTCGAGAAGGGGGTACTACGAGCAGTACTTC | CASSYSRRGYYEQYF | TRBJ2-7 | . | many | TRBV6-5
TGTGCCACCAGTGATTTCGCCAGCACAGATACGCAGTATTTT | CATSDFASTDTQYF | TRBJ2-3 | . | few | TRBV24-1
TGTGCCAGCAGCCCCGGACTAGCGGGAGTACGGAACATTCAGTACTTC | CASSPGLAGVRNIQYF | TRBJ2-4 | TRBD2 | many | TRBV7-8
TGTGCCAGCAGTTACGGGACTCACTACGAGCAGTACTTC | CASSYGTHYEQYF | TRBJ2-7 | . | few | TRBV6-5
TGTGCCAGCAGCGTATTCATGAGCACAGATACGCAGTATTTT | CASSVFMSTDTQYF | TRBJ2-3 | . | . | TRBV5-6
TGCGCCAGCAGCCAAGAGGGGACTACCTACAATGAGCAGTTCTTC | CASSQEGTTYNEQFF | TRBJ2-1 | TRBD2 | many | TRBV4-3